The 29 T cell receptor beta chains in this list originate from one sample, sequenced in a study of early stage breast cancer tumors. Sequenced by immunoSEQ multiplex PCR; TCRdb stores in-frame clones only, minus some. The table includes 25,000 to 30,000 clones, 80% detected once. Sequenced sample: blood. The receptor set was obtained from a person aged 55 to 69 with breast cancer.

V and J are TRBV10-3 and TRBJ1-3; D not resolved. V dropped 3 bases and J dropped 0 bases, with 9 bases sitting between them. The CDR3 loop spans 15 amino acids. Germline CDR1 reads ENHRY; CDR2 reads SYGVKD. In nucleotides, the CDR3 is TGTGCCATCAGTGATGAGACTCTCTCTGGAAACACCATATATTTT. Translated, it gives CAISDETLSGNTIYF.

This chain joins TRBV11-2 and TRBJ2-7; 8 bases map to TRBD2. Germline V gives CDR1 SGHAT, CDR2 FQNNGV. The ends lost 4 bases at V and 5 bases at J; junction bases unmatched: 10. The CDR3 runs to 15 residues. DNA for the CDR3: TGTGCCAGCAGCTCCCGGGGGGGTACGGGAAACGAGCAGTACTTC. As protein: CASSSRGGTGNEQYF.

V and J are TRBV11-3 and TRBJ2-2; the D gene is possibly TRBD2 (5 bases). V shed 5 bases and J shed 6 bases, with 16 bases lying between them. CDR3 length: 15 residues. Germline CDR1 and CDR2: SGHNT and YENEEA. The CDR3 reads CASSPLASQSGELFF. CDR3 nucleotide sequence: TGTGCCAGCAGCCCCTTGGCTAGCCAATCCGGGGAGCTGTTTTTT.

The genes are TRBV5-1 and TRBJ1-2, with D maybe TRBD1 (5 bases). This CDR3 is built from 13 residues. The V and J ends lost 6 bases and 8 bases respectively, with 17 bases between them. The V gene's germline CDR1 is SGHRS and CDR2 YFSETQ. CDR3 loop: CASTREGGEGYTF. The CDR3 DNA follows: TGCGCCAGCACCAGGGAAGGAGGGGAAGGCTACACCTTC.

This sequence joins TRBV11-3 and TRBJ2-7; 11 bases fit TRBD2. The CDR3 runs to 16 residues. J gave up 2 bases and V 5 bases, and 8 bases lay outside the gene matches. Per germline, CDR1 SGHNT and CDR2 YENEEA. DNA for the CDR3: TGTGCCAGCAGCGCCCAACTAGCGGGAGACCCCTACGAGCAGTACTTC. Protein sequence: CASSAQLAGDPYEQYF.

Concerning this clone itself: The junction and the germline gene differ at one end; a read error may be behind it. This sequence joins TRBV7-7 and TRBJ2-1; 9 positions match TRBD2. Germline assignment: CDR1 SSHAT and CDR2 FNYEAQ (reference sequence). This CDR3 has 17 residues. CDR3 sequence: CASSQEKLAGEADEQFF. Here the CDR3 DNA reads TGTGCTAGCAGCCAAGAAAAGTTAGCGGGAGAAGCAGATGAGCAGTTCTTC.

V usage is TRBV5-4 and J usage is TRBJ2-7; 8 nucleotides align to TRBD2. The CDR3 runs to 15 residues. V was clipped by 4 bases and J by 3 bases; unmatched bases: 9. CDR1 SGHNT and CDR2 YYREEE come from the germline V gene (reference sequence). CDR3 nucleotide sequence: TGTGCCAGCAGCCTCAATAGCGGGAACCTCTACGAGCAGTACTTC. Protein sequence: CASSLNSGNLYEQYF.

The chain is built from TRBV18 and TRBJ1-4, with D maybe TRBD1 (6 bases). Germline V lookup: CDR1 KGHSH, CDR2 LQKENI. The CDR3 is made up of 15 amino acids. Trimming took off 0 bases at V and 3 bases at J, with 8 bases between the two ends. The CDR3 is CASSPPGQSNEKLFF. CDR3 coding DNA: TGTGCCAGCTCACCACCTGGACAGTCTAATGAAAAACTGTTTTTT.

This chain uses TRBV7-9 with TRBJ2-7; 9 bases are shared with TRBD2. CDR1 and CDR2 (germline): SEHNR, FQNEAQ (reference sequence). This CDR3 spans 15 amino acids. V dropped 1 base and J dropped 7; count of bases not matched to a gene: 8. CDR3 loop: CASSLGTSGYGEQYF. In nucleotides, the CDR3 is TGTGCCAGCAGCTTAGGAACTAGCGGGTACGGGGAGCAGTACTTC.

In its sample, this clone was seen a few times. V usage is TRBV28 and J usage is TRBJ2-7; no clear D. Germline assignment: CDR1 MDHEN and CDR2 SYDVKM. CDR3 length: 11 residues. Trimming removed 6 bases from V and 2 bases from J, with 5 bases in between. CDR3 residues: CASSLTYEQYF. The CDR3 DNA reads as TGTGCCAGCAGCCTTACCTACGAGCAGTACTTC.

V gene TRBV7-2 combines with J gene TRBJ2-2, with D perhaps TRBD2 (5 bases). The CDR3 is 17 amino acids. Looked up from germline, CDR1 is SGHTA and CDR2 is FQGNSA. Trimming removed 5 bases from V and 5 bases from J, with 21 bases in between. This chain's CDR3 is CASSRWLGGLSTGELFF. CDR3 nucleotide sequence: TGTGCCAGCAGCCGCTGGTTGGGCGGACTTTCAACCGGGGAGCTGTTTTTT.

This clone showed up just once. This chain connects TRBV18 to TRBJ2-2, with D perhaps TRBD1 (7 bases). Per the germline V gene, CDR1 is KGHSH and CDR2 is LQKENI. The CDR3 has 18 amino acids. The V end lost 4 bases, the J end lost 0 bases, and 18 bases lay between the germline ends. The DNA of the CDR3 is TGTGCCAGCTCACGTCTCGCGGGACAGACCCCGAACACCGGGGAGCTGTTTTTT. As protein: CASSRLAGQTPNTGELFF.

The chain links TRBV28 to TRBJ1-1; the D gene is possibly TRBD1 (6 bases). With 4 bases removed from V and 0 bases from J, the gap between germline ends came to 9 bases. The germline CDR1 and CDR2 sequences are MDHEN and SYDVKM. There are 14 residues in the CDR3. The DNA for the CDR3 is TGTGCCAGCAGTTCCGGACAGCTGAACACTGAAGCTTTCTTT. Residues: CASSSGQLNTEAFF.

This clone was detected only once. The chain employs TRBV9 and TRBJ2-2; weak D call: TRBD1 (6 bases). The germline CDR1 and CDR2 sequences are SGDLS and YYNGEE. This CDR3 contains 16 residues. The germline V and J ends were trimmed by 4 bases and 4 bases, with 17 bases remaining between them. The CDR3 DNA reads TGTGCCAGCAGCCCAGGGGCTGTTGGACCCACCGGGGAGCTGTTTTTT. Protein product: CASSPGAVGPTGELFF.

The chain uses TRBV7-9 and TRBJ2-7; D call uncertain. CDR1 SEHNR and CDR2 FQNEAQ come from the germline V gene (reference sequence). Trimming removed 2 bases at V and 6 bases at J, with 5 bases between. This CDR3 region has 11 residues. The CDR3 loop reads CASSLISEQYF. CDR3 nucleotide sequence: TGTGCCAGCAGCTTAATCTCCGAGCAGTACTTC.

In its sample, this clone was seen a few times. The rearrangement links TRBV7-9 to TRBJ1-2; D unresolved. Germline assignment: CDR1 SEHNR and CDR2 FQNEAQ (reference sequence). Trimming stripped 3 bases from V and 8 bases from J, with 19 bases between. This CDR3 comprises 15 residues. CDR3 in amino acids: CASSFLPGGFRGYTF. As DNA, the CDR3 is TGTGCCAGCAGCTTTTTACCCGGTGGCTTCAGGGGCTACACCTTC.

This chain joins TRBV29-1 and TRBJ2-3; the match to TRBD1 covers 9 bases. This CDR3 region has 14 residues. V gave up 2 bases and J gave up 5 bases; unmatched junction bases: 5. Germline V gene sequence: CDR1 SQVTM, CDR2 ANQGSEA. The CDR3 reads CSVEYGTGLDTQYF. The CDR3 nucleotides are TGCAGCGTTGAATACGGGACAGGGTTAGATACGCAGTATTTT.

This chain links TRBV11-2 with TRBJ2-7, with 10 bases identical to TRBD1. CDR3 length: 13 amino acids. V lost 5 bases and J lost 4; bases outside the gene matches: 2. In germline, CDR1 is SGHAT, CDR2 FQNNGV. The CDR3 is CASSADRGYEQYF. The CDR3 DNA reads as TGTGCCAGCAGCGCGGACAGGGGGTACGAGCAGTACTTC.

The chain couples TRBV7-3 to TRBJ2-3; D may be TRBD2 (5 bases). The V end lost 1 base, the J end lost 5 bases, and 7 bases lay between the germline ends. The CDR3 is 13 residues long. CDR1 and CDR2 (germline): SGHTA, FQGTGA. This CDR3 is CASSLREKDTQYF. The CDR3 DNA follows: TGTGCCAGCAGCTTAAGGGAGAAAGATACGCAGTATTTT.

The rearrangement joins TRBV19 to TRBJ1-2; D unclear. The germline gives CDR1 LNHDA, CDR2 SQIVND (reference sequence). The CDR3 has 17 residues. V dropped 4 bases and J dropped 7 bases, with 25 bases sitting between them. The CDR3 is CASSTPLRGKSSGGYTF. The CDR3 coding sequence is TGTGCCAGTAGTACCCCCTTACGGGGTAAGTCGTCCGGTGGCTACACCTTC. The entire variable domain, with the rest obtained from reference TRBV19 and TRBJ1-2, is as follows: DGGITQSPKYLFRKEGQNVTLSCEQNLNHDAMYWYRQDPGQGLRLIYYSQIVNDFQKGDIAEGYSVSREKKESFPLTVTSAQKNPTAFYLCASSTPLRGKSSGGYTFGSGTRLTVV.

The chain is built from TRBV4-2 and TRBJ2-7; D may be TRBD2 (6 bases). V was cut by 0 bases and J by 0 bases, with 9 bases left in between. Germline lookup yields CDR1 LGHNA and CDR2 YNFKEQ. The CDR3 has 15 amino acids. CDR3 residues: CASSQESGSSYEQYF. CDR3 DNA sequence: TGTGCCAGCAGCCAAGAGAGCGGGTCCTCCTACGAGCAGTACTTC.

This chain joins TRBV5-8 and TRBJ2-2, with a weak D call TRBD1 (6 bases). Germline CDR1 reads SGHTS; CDR2 reads YDEGEE. This CDR3 has 14 residues. The ends were cut back, 4 bases at V and 1 base at J, with 8 bases in the middle. The CDR3 nucleotides are TGTGCCAGCAGCAAGGGACAGAACACCGGGGAGCTGTTTTTT. Its translation is CASSKGQNTGELFF.

The chain links TRBV5-4 to TRBJ2-7; maybe TRBD1 (8 bases). CDR1 and CDR2 (germline): SGHNT, YYREEE (reference sequence). The ends were cut back, 3 bases at V and 1 base at J, with 14 bases in the middle. This CDR3 has 15 residues. Here the CDR3 reads CASSSGQGGSYEQYF. CDR3 nucleotide sequence: TGTGCCAGCAGCTCTGGACAGGGAGGGTCCTACGAGCAGTACTTC.

The CDR3 DNA sequence: TGTGCCAGCAGCCTCCCCGGGACAGGGTTCAATGAGCAGTTCTTC. Encoded protein: CASSLPGTGFNEQFF. V usage is TRBV7-3 and J usage is TRBJ2-1, with TRBD1 matching 9 bases. Germline V gene lookup returns CDR1 SGHTA and CDR2 FQGTGA. The CDR3 loop spans 15 amino acids. J lost 6 bases, V lost 5 bases, and 8 bases had no gene match.

The chain links TRBV6-1 to TRBJ2-7; 9 bases are shared with TRBD1. Germline CDR1 reads MNHNS; CDR2 reads SASEGT. This CDR3 is built from 12 residues. After removal of 11 bases from V and 3 bases from J, the junction contained 5 bases not matched to a gene. The CDR3 DNA follows: TGTGCCCACGGGACAGGGATCTACGAGCAGTACTTC. It translates to CAHGTGIYEQYF.

The CDR3 DNA follows: TGTGCCAGCAGTTTATCTTCTCTAGCGGGAGTATCGAATGAGCAGTTCTTC. This encodes CASSLSSLAGVSNEQFF. This rearrangement joins TRBV27 to TRBJ2-1; 10 bases are shared with TRBD2. J gave up 7 bases and V 0 bases, and 9 bases lay outside the gene matches. Germline V gives CDR1 MNHEY, CDR2 SMNVEV (reference sequence). The CDR3 contains 17 residues.

V usage is TRBV11-3 and J usage is TRBJ2-1; 12 nucleotides match TRBD2. CDR1 is SGHNT, CDR2 YENEEA, per germline. This CDR3 comprises 15 residues. The V and J ends lost 5 bases and 7 bases, in that order; junction bases with no gene match: 6. The CDR3: CASSAAGTSGNEQFF. The CDR3 DNA sequence: TGTGCCAGCAGCGCAGCCGGGACTAGCGGGAATGAGCAGTTCTTC.

The chain has TRBV18 and TRBJ1-2; 11 bases agree with TRBD1. Germline loops: CDR1 KGHSH, CDR2 LQKENI. The CDR3 length is 16 residues. V dropped 6 bases and J dropped 4; count of bases not matched to a gene: 10. Here the CDR3 reads CASSNGGQGGLYGYTF. In DNA, the CDR3 is TGTGCCAGCTCCAACGGGGGACAGGGGGGGCTCTATGGCTACACCTTC.

The rearrangement links TRBV19 to TRBJ1-1, with D possibly matching TRBD1 (6 bases). The germline gives CDR1 LNHDA, CDR2 SQIVND (reference sequence). V shed 3 bases and J shed 4 bases, with 9 bases lying between them. The CDR3 is made up of 13 amino acids. The CDR3 sequence: CASSIGRGTEAFF. CDR3 coding DNA: TGTGCCAGTAGTATTGGCAGGGGCACTGAAGCTTTCTTT.